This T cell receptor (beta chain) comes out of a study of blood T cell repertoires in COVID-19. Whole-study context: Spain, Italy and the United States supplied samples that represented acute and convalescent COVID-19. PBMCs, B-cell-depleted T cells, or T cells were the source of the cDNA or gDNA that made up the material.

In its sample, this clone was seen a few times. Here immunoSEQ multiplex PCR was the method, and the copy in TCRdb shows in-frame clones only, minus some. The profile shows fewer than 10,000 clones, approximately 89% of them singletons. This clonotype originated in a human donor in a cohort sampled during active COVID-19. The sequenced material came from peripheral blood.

CDR3 DNA: TGTGCCAGCAGTTTTGACTCAACTTACACCGGGGAGCTGTTTTTT. This sequence encodes CASSFDSTYTGELFF. This chain uses TRBV27 with TRBJ2-2; D gene ambiguous. Trimming cost V 3 bases and J 3 bases, with 11 bases left between them. The germline V gene has CDR1 MNHEY and CDR2 SMNVEV (reference sequence). CDR3 length: 15 residues.